This T cell receptor (beta chain) was recorded in a study of shared clonotypes between healthy human individuals. Study information: A few men and a couple of women, aged 18 to 49, were donors.

Germline assignment: CDR1 MDHEN and CDR2 SYDVKM. With 0 bases removed from V and 4 bases from J, the gap between germline ends came to 15 bases. CDR3 length equals 16 residues. Donors had no recently reported acute infections or vaccinations and were HIV-negative. Sequenced by immunoSEQ multiplex PCR; TCRdb stores in-frame clones only, minus some. The data contain around 2.5 million clones, approximately 94% of them singletons. Sequenced input: naive CD4+ T cells from PBMCs. Described subset: CD45RA+ positively selected. The chain joins TRBV28 to TRBJ2-5; D is possibly TRBD2 (6 bases). The clonotype comes from a man between 18 and 29 years old in good health. Some clones in this sample may be carry-over from other donors' samples. CDR3 DNA: TGTGCCAGCAGTTTATGGGGGAGGAGGGGAACAGAGACCCAGTACTTC. Encoded protein: CASSLWGRRGTETQYF.